This T cell receptor (beta chain) was documented in a study of graft-versus-host responses after intestinal transplantation. Regarding the study as a whole: Early post-transplant HvG declines showed an association with peak circulating GvH clone levels.

The protocol was immunoSEQ multiplex PCR, while the TCRdb copy is restricted to in-frame clones and leaves out a portion. The sample holds over 100,000 clones, 90% to 95% seen once. CDR3 length: 14 amino acids. With 0 bases removed from V and 8 bases from J, the gap between germline ends came to 11 bases. Germline loops: CDR1 SGHTS, CDR2 YDEGEE. As for this clone: Its target is unknown.

V gene TRBV5-8 combines with J gene TRBJ2-2; D ambiguous. Specimen: unstimulated CD4+ T cells sorted from spleen or lymph node cells, collected before intestinal transplant. The clonotype was recovered from a human donor who received an intestinal transplant. The CDR3 DNA sequence: TGTGCCAGCAGCTTGGGACCATTCCCGGGGGAGCTGTTTTTT. Protein sequence: CASSLGPFPGELFF.